Sequencing of this T cell receptor beta chain was carried out in a study of blood T cell repertoires in COVID-19. Study background: There were acute and convalescent COVID-19 samples, and they came from the United States, Italy and Spain. From T cells, B-cell-depleted T cells, or PBMCs came the material, which was cDNA or gDNA.

The CDR3 runs 14 residues. The germline V and J ends were trimmed by 6 bases and 1 base, with 12 bases remaining between them. Germline CDR1 is SGHDN and CDR2 is FVKESK. As originally analysed: Amplification from reference gene primers served as the basis for estimated nucleated cell counts. The table came from immunoSEQ multiplex PCR; TCRdb's copy has only in-frame clones and leaves some out. V and J calls and clone size come straight from that table; D and trimming were deduced from the DNA. The repertoire holds about 37,000 clones, with approximately 88% as singletons. This sequence joins TRBV14 and TRBJ1-1; TRBD1 is a possible D gene (6 bases). The TCR was taken from a human donor in a cohort sampled during active COVID-19. The sample taken for sequencing was peripheral blood. The CDR3 spells CASRKGHWNTEAFF. The CDR3, as DNA: TGTGCCAGCAGGAAGGGACACTGGAACACTGAAGCTTTCTTT.